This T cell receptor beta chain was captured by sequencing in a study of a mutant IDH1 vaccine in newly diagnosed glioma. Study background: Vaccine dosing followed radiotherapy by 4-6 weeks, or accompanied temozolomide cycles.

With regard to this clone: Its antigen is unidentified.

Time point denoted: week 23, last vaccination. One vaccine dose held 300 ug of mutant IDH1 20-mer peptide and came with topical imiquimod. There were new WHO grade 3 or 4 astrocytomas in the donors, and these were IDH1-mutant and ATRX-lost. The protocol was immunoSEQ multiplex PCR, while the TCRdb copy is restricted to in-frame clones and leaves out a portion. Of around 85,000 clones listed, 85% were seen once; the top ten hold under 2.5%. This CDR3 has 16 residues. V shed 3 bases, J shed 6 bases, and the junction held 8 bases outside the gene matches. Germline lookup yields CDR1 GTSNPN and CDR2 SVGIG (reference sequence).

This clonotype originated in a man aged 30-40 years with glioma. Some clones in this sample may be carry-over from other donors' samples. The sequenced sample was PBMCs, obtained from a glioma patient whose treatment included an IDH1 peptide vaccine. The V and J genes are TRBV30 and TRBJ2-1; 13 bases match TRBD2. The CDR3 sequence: CAWRVRGLAGLNEQFF. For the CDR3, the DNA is TGTGCCTGGAGAGTTAGGGGACTAGCGGGGCTCAATGAGCAGTTCTTC.